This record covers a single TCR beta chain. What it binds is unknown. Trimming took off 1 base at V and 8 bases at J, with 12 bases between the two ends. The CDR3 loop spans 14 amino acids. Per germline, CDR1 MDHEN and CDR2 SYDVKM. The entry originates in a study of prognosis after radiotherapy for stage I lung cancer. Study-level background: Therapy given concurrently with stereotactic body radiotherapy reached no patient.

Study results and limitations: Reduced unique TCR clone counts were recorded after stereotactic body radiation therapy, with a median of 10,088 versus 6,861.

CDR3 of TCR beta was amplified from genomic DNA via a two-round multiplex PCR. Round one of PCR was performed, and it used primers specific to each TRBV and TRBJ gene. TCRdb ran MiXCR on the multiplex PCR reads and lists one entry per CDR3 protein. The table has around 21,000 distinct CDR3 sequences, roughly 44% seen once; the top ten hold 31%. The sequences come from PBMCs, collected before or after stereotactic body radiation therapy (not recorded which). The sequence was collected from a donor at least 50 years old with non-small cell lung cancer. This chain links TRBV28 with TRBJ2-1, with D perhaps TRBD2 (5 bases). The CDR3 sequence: CASSLSEEAYEQFF. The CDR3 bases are TGTGCCAGCAGTTTATCGGAGGAGGCCTATGAGCAGTTCTTC. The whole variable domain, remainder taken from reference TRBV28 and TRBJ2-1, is DVKVTQSSRYLVKRTGEKVFLECVQDMDHENMFWYRQDPGLGLRLIYFSYDVKMKEKGDIPEGYSVSREKKERFSLILESASTNQTSMYLCASSLSEEAYEQFFGPGTRLTVL.